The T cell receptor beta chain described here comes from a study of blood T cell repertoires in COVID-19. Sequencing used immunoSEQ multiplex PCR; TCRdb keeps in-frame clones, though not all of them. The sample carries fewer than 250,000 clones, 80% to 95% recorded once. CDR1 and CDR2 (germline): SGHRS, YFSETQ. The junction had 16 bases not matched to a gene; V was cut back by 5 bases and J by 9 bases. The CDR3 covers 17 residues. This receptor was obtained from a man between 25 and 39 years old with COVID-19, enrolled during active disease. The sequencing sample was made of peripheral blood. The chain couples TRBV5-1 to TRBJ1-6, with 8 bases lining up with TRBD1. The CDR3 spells CASSSFQGQGQSSPLHF. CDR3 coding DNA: TGCGCCAGCAGTTCTTTCCAAGGACAGGGTCAGAGTTCACCCCTCCACTTT. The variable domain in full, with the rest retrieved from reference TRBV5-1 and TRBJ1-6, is KAGVTQTPRYLIKTRGQQVTLSCSPISGHRSVSWYQQTPGQGLQFLFEYFSETQRNKGNFPGRFSGRQFSNSRSEMNVSTLELGDSALYLCASSSFQGQGQSSPLHFGNGTRLTVT.